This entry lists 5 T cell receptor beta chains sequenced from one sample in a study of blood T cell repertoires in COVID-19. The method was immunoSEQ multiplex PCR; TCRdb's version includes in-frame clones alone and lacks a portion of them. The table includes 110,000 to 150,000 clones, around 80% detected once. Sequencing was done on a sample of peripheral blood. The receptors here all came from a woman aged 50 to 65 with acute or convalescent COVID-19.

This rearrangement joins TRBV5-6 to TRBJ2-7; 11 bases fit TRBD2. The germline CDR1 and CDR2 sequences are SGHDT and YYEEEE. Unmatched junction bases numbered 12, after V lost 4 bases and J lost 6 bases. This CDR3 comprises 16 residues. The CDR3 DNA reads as TGTGCCAGCAGCCCAGAAGTTAGCGGGGGGGCCTTCGAGCAGTACTTC. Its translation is CASSPEVSGGAFEQYF. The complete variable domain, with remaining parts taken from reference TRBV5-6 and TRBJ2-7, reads DAGVTQSPTHLIKTRGQQVTLRCSPKSGHDTVSWYQQALGQGPQFIFQYYEEEERQRGNFPDRFSGHQFPNYSSELNVNALLLGDSALYLCASSPEVSGGAFEQYFGPGTRLTVT.

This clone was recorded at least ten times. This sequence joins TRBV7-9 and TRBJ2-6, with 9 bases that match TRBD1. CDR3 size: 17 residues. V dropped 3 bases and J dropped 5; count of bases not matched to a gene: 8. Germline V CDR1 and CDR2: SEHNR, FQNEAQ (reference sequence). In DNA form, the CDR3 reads TGTGCCAGCAGCTTGTATGGGGACAGGGTTTGGGCCAACGTCCTGACTTTC. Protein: CASSLYGDRVWANVLTF.

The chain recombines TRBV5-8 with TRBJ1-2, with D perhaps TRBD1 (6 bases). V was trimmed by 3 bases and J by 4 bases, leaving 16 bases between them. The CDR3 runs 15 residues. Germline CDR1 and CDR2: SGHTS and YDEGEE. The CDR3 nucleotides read TGTGCCAGCAGCTCTAAATGGACAGCCACCTATGGCTACACCTTC. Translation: CASSSKWTATYGYTF.

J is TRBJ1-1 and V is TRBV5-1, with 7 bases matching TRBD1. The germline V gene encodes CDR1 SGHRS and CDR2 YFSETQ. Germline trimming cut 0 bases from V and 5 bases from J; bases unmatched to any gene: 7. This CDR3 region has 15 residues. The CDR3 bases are TGCGCCAGCAGCTTGGAAGGCAGGGGGTTGACTGAAGCTTTCTTT. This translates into CASSLEGRGLTEAFF.

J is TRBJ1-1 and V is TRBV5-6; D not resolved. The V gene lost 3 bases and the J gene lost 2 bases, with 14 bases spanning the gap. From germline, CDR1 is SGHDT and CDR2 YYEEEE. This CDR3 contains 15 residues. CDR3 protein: CASSWEVTQNTEAFF. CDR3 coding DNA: TGTGCCAGCAGCTGGGAGGTTACGCAAAACACTGAAGCTTTCTTT.